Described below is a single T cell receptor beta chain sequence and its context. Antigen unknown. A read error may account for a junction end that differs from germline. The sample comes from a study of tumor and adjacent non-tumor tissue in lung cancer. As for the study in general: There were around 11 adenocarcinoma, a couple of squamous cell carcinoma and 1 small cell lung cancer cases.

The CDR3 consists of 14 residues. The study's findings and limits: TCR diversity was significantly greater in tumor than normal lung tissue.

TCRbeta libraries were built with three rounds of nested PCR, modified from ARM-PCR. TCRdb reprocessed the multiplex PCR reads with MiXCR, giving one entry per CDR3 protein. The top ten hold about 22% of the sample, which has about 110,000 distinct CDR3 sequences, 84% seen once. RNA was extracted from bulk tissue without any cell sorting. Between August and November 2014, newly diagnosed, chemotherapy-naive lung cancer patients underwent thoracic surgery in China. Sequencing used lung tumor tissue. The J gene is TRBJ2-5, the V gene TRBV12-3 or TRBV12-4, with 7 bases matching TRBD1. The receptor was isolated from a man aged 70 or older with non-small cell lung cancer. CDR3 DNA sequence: TGTGCCAGGAGTTTTAGGGACAGACAAGAGTCCCACTACTTC. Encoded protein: CARSFRDRQESHYF.